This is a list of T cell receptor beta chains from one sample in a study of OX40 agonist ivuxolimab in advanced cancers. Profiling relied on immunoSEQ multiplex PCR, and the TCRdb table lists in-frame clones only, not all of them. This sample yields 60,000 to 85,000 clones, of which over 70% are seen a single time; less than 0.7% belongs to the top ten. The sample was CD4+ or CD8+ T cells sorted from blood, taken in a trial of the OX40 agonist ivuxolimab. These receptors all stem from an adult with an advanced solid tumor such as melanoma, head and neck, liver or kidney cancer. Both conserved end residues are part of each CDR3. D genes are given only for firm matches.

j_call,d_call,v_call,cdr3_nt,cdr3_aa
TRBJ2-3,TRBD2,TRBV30,TGTGCCTGGAGTGTACTAGGCGGGGGGGCCCCCGATACGCAGTATTTT,CAWSVLGGGAPDTQYF
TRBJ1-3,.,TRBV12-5,TGTGCTAGTGGTTTGGTAGAAGGGTGGGGAATCGGCTCTGGAAACACCATATATTTT,CASGLVEGWGIGSGNTIYF
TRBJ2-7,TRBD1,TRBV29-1,TGCAGCGCCGGGACAGGGGATTACGAGCAGTACTTC,CSAGTGDYEQYF
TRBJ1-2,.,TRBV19,TGTGCCAGTAGTAACAGGGAGTACTATGGCTACACCTTC,CASSNREYYGYTF
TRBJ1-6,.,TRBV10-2,TGCGCCAGCAGGGCCTATAATTCACCCCTCCACTTT,CASRAYNSPLHF
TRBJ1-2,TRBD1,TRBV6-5,TGTGCCAGCAGTCGACAGGGGGTTCGTGGCTACACCTTC,CASSRQGVRGYTF
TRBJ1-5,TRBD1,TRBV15,TGTGCCACCAGCAGAGGGGACAGGGATCTACCCCAGCATTTT,CATSRGDRDLPQHF
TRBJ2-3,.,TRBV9,TGTGCCAGCAGCCCATTAACAGGGATCACAGATACGCAGTATTTT,CASSPLTGITDTQYF
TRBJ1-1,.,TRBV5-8,TGTGCCAGCAGCTTGTATGGCCTAACTGAAGCTTTCTTT,CASSLYGLTEAFF
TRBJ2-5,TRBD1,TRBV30,TGTGCCTGGTCCCCTGGCGGGACAGGGGTCCAAGAGACCCAGTACTTC,CAWSPGGTGVQETQYF
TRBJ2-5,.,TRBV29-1,TGCAGCGTGGGGACCGGGACAAGGGAGACCCAGTACTTC,CSVGTGTRETQYF
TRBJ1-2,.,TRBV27,TGTGCCAGCAGCCATGACAGGTCCTATGGCTACACCTTC,CASSHDRSYGYTF
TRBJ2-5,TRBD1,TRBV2,TGTGCCAGCAGTGACAGGGGGCATAGTGAGACCCAGTACTTC,CASSDRGHSETQYF
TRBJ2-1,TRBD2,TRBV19,TGTGCCAGTAGTCCCCGACAGCGGGGGGCCAGGCATGAGCAGTTCTTC,CASSPRQRGARHEQFF
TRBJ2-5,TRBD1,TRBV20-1,TGCAGTGCTGAACAGGGGAAGACCCAGTACTTC,CSAEQGKTQYF
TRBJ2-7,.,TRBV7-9,TGTGCCAGCAGCCCATGGCGGGATATCTACGAGCAGTACTTC,CASSPWRDIYEQYF
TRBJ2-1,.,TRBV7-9,TGTGCCAGCAGCTTAACAGGCCCCAATGAGCAGTTCTTC,CASSLTGPNEQFF
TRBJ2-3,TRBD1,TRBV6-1,TGTGCCAGCAGGGCGACAGGGCGCGCAGATACGCAGTATTTT,CASRATGRADTQYF
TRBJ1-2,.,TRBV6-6,TGTGCCAGCACCTTTCCTCAGGGGAGGGGTAACTATGGCTACACCTTC,CASTFPQGRGNYGYTF
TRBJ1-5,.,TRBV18,TGTGCCAGCTCACCAAAGGAGGATCAGCCCCAGCATTTT,CASSPKEDQPQHF
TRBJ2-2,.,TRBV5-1,TGCGCCAGCAGCTTGGCCGGGGAGGCCGGGGAGCTGTTTTTT,CASSLAGEAGELFF
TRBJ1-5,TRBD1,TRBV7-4,TGTGCCAGCAGCTTACACACAGGGGGCCCAAATCTCTTCCCCCAGCATTTT,CASSLHTGGPNLFPQHF